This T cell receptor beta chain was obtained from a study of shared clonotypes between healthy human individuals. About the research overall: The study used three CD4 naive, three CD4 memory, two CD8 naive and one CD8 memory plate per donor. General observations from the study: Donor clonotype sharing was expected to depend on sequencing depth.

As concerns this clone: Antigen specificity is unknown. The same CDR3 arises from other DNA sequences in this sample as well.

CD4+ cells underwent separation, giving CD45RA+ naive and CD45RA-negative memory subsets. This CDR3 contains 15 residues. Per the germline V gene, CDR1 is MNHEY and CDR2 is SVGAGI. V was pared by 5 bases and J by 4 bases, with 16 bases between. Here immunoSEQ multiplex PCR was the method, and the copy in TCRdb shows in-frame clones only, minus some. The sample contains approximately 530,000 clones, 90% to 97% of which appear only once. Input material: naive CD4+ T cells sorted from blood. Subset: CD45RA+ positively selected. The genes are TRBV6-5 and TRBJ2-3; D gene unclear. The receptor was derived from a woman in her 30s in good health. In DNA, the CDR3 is TGTGCCAGCAGTCTAAACGGTCCTCCGGCAGATACGCAGTATTTT. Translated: CASSLNGPPADTQYF.